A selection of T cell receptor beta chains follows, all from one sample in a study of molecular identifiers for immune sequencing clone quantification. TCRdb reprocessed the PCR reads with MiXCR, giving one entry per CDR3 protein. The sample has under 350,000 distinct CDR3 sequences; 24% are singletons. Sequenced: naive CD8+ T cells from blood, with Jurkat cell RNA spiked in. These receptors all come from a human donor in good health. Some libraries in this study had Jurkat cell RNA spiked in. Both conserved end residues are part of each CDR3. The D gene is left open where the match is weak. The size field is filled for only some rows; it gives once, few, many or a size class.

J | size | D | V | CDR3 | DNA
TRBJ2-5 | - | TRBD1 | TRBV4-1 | CASSQEPLGQGAETQYF | TGCGCCAGCAGCCAGGAGCCCCTGGGTCAGGGGGCGGAGACCCAGTACTTC
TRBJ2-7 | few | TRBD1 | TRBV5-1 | CASSTAGTGVLSPYYEQYF | TGCGCCAGCAGCACGGCCGGGACAGGGGTGTTATCCCCGTACTACGAGCAGTACTTC
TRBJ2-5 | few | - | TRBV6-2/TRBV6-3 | CASSYYLDNQETQYF | TGTGCCAGCAGTTACTACTTGGACAACCAAGAGACCCAGTACTTC
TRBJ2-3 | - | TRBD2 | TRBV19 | CASSIGLAVSDTQYF | TGTGCCAGTAGTATTGGACTAGCAGTTTCGGATACGCAGTATTTT
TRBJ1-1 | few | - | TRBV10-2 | CASGVNTEAFF | TGCGCCAGCGGGGTGAACACTGAAGCTTTCTTT
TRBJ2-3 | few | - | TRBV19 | CASSRMGSSTDTQYF | TGTGCCAGTAGTAGAATGGGGTCTAGCACAGATACGCAGTATTTT
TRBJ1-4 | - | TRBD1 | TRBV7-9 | CASSSTAGTGGGEKLSF | TGTGCCAGCAGCTCAACGGCGGGGACAGGGGGAGGTGAAAAACTGTCTTTT
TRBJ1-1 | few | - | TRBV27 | CASRTRTEAFF | TGTGCCAGCAGGACGCGCACTGAAGCTTTCTTT
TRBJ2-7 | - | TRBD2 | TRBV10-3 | CAISEFGAGGNEQYF | TGTGCCATCAGTGAGTTTGGAGCGGGGGGTAACGAGCAGTACTTC
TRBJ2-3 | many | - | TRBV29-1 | CSVEDPAWGTDTQYF | TGCAGCGTTGAAGACCCGGCTTGGGGGACAGATACGCAGTATTTT
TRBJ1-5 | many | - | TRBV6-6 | CASSLGHQNNQPQHF | TGTGCCAGCAGTTTGGGTCACCAAAACAATCAGCCCCAGCATTTT
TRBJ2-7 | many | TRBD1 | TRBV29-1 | CSVEGQGAYEQYF | TGCAGCGTTGAGGGACAGGGGGCCTACGAGCAGTACTTC
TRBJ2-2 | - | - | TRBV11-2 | CASSLDRTVIGELFF | TGTGCCAGCAGCTTAGATCGGACAGTTATCGGGGAGCTGTTTTTT
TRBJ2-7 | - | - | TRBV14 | CASSQDFPARAYEQYF | TGTGCCAGCAGCCAAGATTTTCCTGCTCGGGCCTACGAGCAGTACTTC
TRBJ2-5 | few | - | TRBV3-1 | CASSRAPGQNKETQYF | TGTGCCAGCAGCCGAGCACCGGGACAAAATAAAGAGACCCAGTACTTC
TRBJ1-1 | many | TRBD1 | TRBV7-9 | CASSWGTGDTEAFF | TGTGCCAGCAGCTGGGGGACAGGGGACACTGAAGCTTTCTTT
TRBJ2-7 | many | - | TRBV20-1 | CSAESQGTPYEQYF | TGCAGTGCTGAGAGTCAGGGCACCCCCTACGAGCAGTACTTC
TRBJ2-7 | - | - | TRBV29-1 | CSVAAGDSYEQYF | TGCAGCGTTGCTGCCGGAGACTCCTACGAGCAGTACTTC
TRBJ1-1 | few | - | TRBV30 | CAWSPISETEAFF | TGTGCCTGGAGTCCCATCTCGGAGACTGAAGCTTTCTTT
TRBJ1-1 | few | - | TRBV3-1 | CASSQDLGVNTEAFF | TGTGCCAGCAGCCAAGATCTGGGGGTTAACACTGAAGCTTTCTTT
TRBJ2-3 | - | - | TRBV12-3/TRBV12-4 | CASSRLSEHTDTQYF | TGTGCCAGCAGCCGTCTAAGCGAACACACAGATACGCAGTATTTT
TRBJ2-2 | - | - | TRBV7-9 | CASSPSTALNTGELFF | TGTGCCAGCAGCCCTTCGACAGCCCTAAACACCGGGGAGCTGTTTTTT
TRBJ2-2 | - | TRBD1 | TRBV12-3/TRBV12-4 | CASRPERFSGQGREVNPGELFF | TGTGCCAGCAGACCTGAACGTTTCTCCGGACAGGGGAGGGAGGTTAATCCCGGGGAGCTGTTTTTT
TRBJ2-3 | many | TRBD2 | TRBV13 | CASSRLAGGSDTQYF | TGTGCCAGCAGCCGTCTAGCGGGGGGATCAGATACGCAGTATTTT
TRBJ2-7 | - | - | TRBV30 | CACRDLAVHEQYF | TGTGCCTGTAGGGACCTCGCGGTCCACGAGCAGTACTTC
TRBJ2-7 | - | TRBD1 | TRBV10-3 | CAIRRTGGRYEQYF | TGTGCCATCAGACGGACAGGGGGCCGCTACGAGCAGTACTTC
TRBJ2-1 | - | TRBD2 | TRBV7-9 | CASSLWEGPGYNEQFF | TGTGCCAGCAGCTTATGGGAGGGTCCGGGATACAATGAGCAGTTCTTC
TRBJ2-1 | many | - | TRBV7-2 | CASRSTPGLGQNEQFF | TGTGCCAGCAGATCAACCCCGGGACTTGGGCAGAATGAGCAGTTCTTC
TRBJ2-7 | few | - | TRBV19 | CASSIDPQRYSYEQYF | TGTGCCAGTAGTATAGATCCCCAGCGGTATTCCTACGAGCAGTACTTC
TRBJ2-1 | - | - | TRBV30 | CAWSGGASSYNEQFF | TGTGCCTGGAGTGGAGGGGCTAGCTCCTACAATGAGCAGTTCTTC
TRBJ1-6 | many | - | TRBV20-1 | CSPSIAPTSPLHF | TGCAGTCCGTCTATTGCCCCGACTTCACCCCTCCACTTT
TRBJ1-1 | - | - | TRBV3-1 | CASSQGIGENTEAFF | TGTGCCAGCAGCCAAGGAATAGGCGAGAACACTGAAGCTTTCTTT
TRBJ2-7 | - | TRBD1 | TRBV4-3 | CACSPGGSYEQYF | TGCGCCTGCAGTCCAGGGGGCTCCTACGAGCAGTACTTC
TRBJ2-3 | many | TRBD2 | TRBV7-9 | CASSFLPGLAGDNHRFSADTQYF | TGTGCCAGCAGCTTTTTACCGGGACTAGCGGGGGACAACCACAGGTTTTCCGCAGATACGCAGTATTTT
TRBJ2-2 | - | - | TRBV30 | CAWAYGPGELFF | TGTGCCTGGGCTTACGGCCCCGGGGAGCTGTTTTTT
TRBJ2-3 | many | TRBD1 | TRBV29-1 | CSVLGQATTDTQYF | TGCAGCGTTCTGGGACAGGCGACGACAGATACGCAGTATTTT
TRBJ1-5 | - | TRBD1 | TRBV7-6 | CTSSQTTGVNQPQHF | TGTACCAGCAGCCAAACCACAGGGGTCAATCAGCCCCAGCATTTT
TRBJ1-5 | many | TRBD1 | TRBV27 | CASKLQGAGQPQHF | TGTGCCAGCAAGCTACAGGGGGCAGGTCAGCCCCAGCATTTT
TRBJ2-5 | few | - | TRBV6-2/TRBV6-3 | CASSYQYQETQYF | TGTGCCAGCAGTTACCAGTACCAAGAGACCCAGTACTTC
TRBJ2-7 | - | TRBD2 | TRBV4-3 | CASSLAAGTSWYEQYF | TGCGCCAGCAGCCTAGCGGCCGGGACTAGCTGGTACGAGCAGTACTTC
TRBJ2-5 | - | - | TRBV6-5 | CAGSYSTGRRGWQETQYF | TGTGCCGGCAGTTACTCGACGGGGCGAAGGGGATGGCAAGAGACCCAGTACTTC
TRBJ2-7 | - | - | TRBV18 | CASSPSGDFYELYF | TGTGCCAGCTCACCGTCGGGGGATTTCTACGAGCTGTACTTC
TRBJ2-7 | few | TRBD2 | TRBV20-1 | CSASGSGGHSYEQYF | TGCAGTGCTAGTGGGAGCGGGGGGCACTCCTACGAGCAGTACTTC
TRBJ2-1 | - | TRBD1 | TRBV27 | CASSLSGQGAIDEQFF | TGTGCCAGCAGTTTATCCGGCCAGGGGGCGATCGATGAGCAGTTCTTC
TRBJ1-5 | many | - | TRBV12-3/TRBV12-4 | CASSFRAPGQPQHF | TGTGCCAGCAGTTTTCGGGCTCCAGGGCAGCCCCAGCATTTT
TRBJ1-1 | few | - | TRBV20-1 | CSAPKDNRDGNTEAFF | TGCAGTGCTCCAAAAGACAACAGGGATGGGAACACTGAAGCTTTCTTT
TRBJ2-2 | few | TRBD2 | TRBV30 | CAWSPGLATGTGELFF | TGTGCCTGGAGTCCTGGACTAGCGACAGGAACCGGGGAGCTGTTTTTT
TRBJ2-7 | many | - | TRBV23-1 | CASSHPEGDEQYF | TGCGCCAGCAGTCACCCCGAGGGAGACGAGCAGTACTTC
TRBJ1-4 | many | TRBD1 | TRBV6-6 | CASSSTGMNEKLFF | TGTGCCAGCAGTTCGACAGGGATGAATGAAAAACTGTTTTTT
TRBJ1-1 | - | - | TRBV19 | CASSKSMNTEAFF | TGTGCCAGTAGTAAGTCCATGAACACTGAAGCTTTCTTT
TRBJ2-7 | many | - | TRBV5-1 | CASSLVPGRRSYEQYF | TGCGCCAGCAGCTTGGTGCCCGGAAGGAGATCCTACGAGCAGTACTTC
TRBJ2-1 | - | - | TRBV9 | CASSAPSGPNEQFF | TGTGCCAGCAGCGCACCGTCTGGACCAAATGAGCAGTTCTTC
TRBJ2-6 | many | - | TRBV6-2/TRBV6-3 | CASRQPSGANVLTF | TGTGCCAGCAGACAACCTTCTGGGGCCAACGTCCTGACTTTC
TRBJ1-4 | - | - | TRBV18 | CASSPQDRRATNEKLFF | TGTGCCAGCTCACCACAGGACAGACGCGCAACTAATGAAAAACTGTTTTTT
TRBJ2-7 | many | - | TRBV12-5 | CASGLVLGTPAPEQYF | TGTGCTAGTGGTTTGGTACTGGGCACCCCAGCTCCCGAGCAGTACTTC